This TCR beta chain was identified during a study of blood T cell repertoires in COVID-19. On the study more broadly: Sources were T cells, B-cell-depleted T cells, or PBMCs; the material itself was cDNA or gDNA.

The protocol was immunoSEQ multiplex PCR, while the TCRdb copy is restricted to in-frame clones and leaves out a portion. The sample includes about 160,000 clones, 80% seen only once; the top ten take roughly 3.4%. The participants were between about 18 and 90 years old and came from 20 to 30 US areas. Allocation to cohorts depended on clinical history reported by the participants. The specimen sequenced was PBMCs or T cells enriched from blood (not recorded which). This sequence was found in an older woman who had recovered from COVID-19.

Here the CDR3 reads CASSTAQGAGYTF. The DNA for the CDR3 is TGTGCCAGCAGCACCGCACAGGGCGCTGGCTACACCTTC. The chain carries TRBV9 and TRBJ1-2, with TRBD1 as a possible D gene (6 bases). Germline assignment: CDR1 SGDLS and CDR2 YYNGEE. This CDR3 spans 13 amino acids. Trimming cost V 4 bases and J 7 bases, with 14 bases left between them.